This T cell receptor beta chain was profiled in a study of technical replicates of blood from a few donors. With V trimmed by 4 bases and J by 1 base, 21 bases remained unmatched. The CDR3 is 21 amino acids. Sequencing was performed with immunoSEQ multiplex PCR; in TCRdb, only in-frame clones are kept and a portion is missing. The sample contains over 60,000 clones, around nine tenths of which appear only once. The sequenced material came from PBMCs. This receptor was identified in a human donor in good health. Some clones in this sample may be carry-over from other donors' samples. The rearrangement uses TRBV5-3 and TRBJ1-3; 9 bases align to TRBD1. TRBV5-3 is filed as an ORF, its function uncertain. The CDR3 region is CARSPGQGGGGVSRSGNTIYF. CDR3 nucleotide sequence: TGTGCCAGAAGCCCGGGACAGGGAGGCGGGGGAGTGAGTAGGTCTGGAAACACCATATATTTT.